The rows below give T cell receptor beta chains drawn from one sample of a study of T cells in Graves' hyperthyroidism and ophthalmopathy. TCRdb re-derived calls from the multiplex PCR reads in MiXCR, one entry per CDR3 protein. The table has 450,000 to 600,000 distinct CDR3 sequences, 11% to 15% seen once. Sequencing input: blood. The receptors come from a woman aged 40 to 50 with Graves' hyperthyroidism. The CDR3 runs from the conserved cysteine through the conserved F or W. A D gene is named only where the DNA matches it firmly. Where a row states a size, it is once, few, many or the class of an expanded clone; other rows omit it.

CDR3 length,D gene,J gene,V gene,clone size,CDR3 DNA,CDR3 protein
15,-,TRBJ1-1,TRBV9,-,TGTGCCAGCAGCGTAAGAGGGGACGGCAACACTGAAGCTTTCTTT,CASSVRGDGNTEAFF
12,-,TRBJ2-1,TRBV20-1,many,TGCAGTGCTAGAGGGAGGGCTTATGAGCAGTTCTTC,CSARGRAYEQFF
14,-,TRBJ2-7,TRBV2,-,TGTGCCAGCAGTGGAAGGAGGGACAGCTACGAGCAGTACTTC,CASSGRRDSYEQYF
16,TRBD2,TRBJ2-1,TRBV19,-,TGTGCCAGTAGTATCGCTTTAGGTAGCGGGACCTACGAGCAGTTCTTC,CASSIALGSGTYEQFF
16,TRBD1,TRBJ2-3,TRBV28,many,TGTGCCAGCAGCCTAGGGACAGGGGGAAGCACAGATACGCAGTATTTT,CASSLGTGGSTDTQYF
13,-,TRBJ1-2,TRBV7-8,few,TGTGCCAGCAGCTTAACGCCCGGCTATGGCTACACCTTC,CASSLTPGYGYTF
13,-,TRBJ2-5,TRBV18,many,TGTGCCAGCTCACCAGGGGACCAAGAGACCCAGTACTTC,CASSPGDQETQYF
15,-,TRBJ1-5,TRBV2,many,TGTGCCAGCAGTGAGGGGGGGAATGAGGGACAGCCCCAGCATTTT,CASSEGGNEGQPQHF
14,-,TRBJ2-5,TRBV6-5,few,TGTGCCAGCAGTTACCTTGCGGGAAAAGAGACCCAGTACTTC,CASSYLAGKETQYF
14,-,TRBJ2-3,TRBV2,few,TGTGCCAGCAAGAGGGGGTCGGACACAGATACGCAGTATTTT,CASKRGSDTDTQYF
16,-,TRBJ1-1,TRBV27,many,TGTGCCAGCAGTTCCTTGTGGGCAGACCAGAACACTGAAGCTTTCTTT,CASSSLWADQNTEAFF
14,TRBD2,TRBJ2-2,TRBV20-1,few,TGCAGTGCTAGCGGGAGGGCCTCTTCCGGGGAGCTGTTTTTT,CSASGRASSGELFF
16,TRBD2,TRBJ2-7,TRBV27,-,TGTGCCAGCAGTTTAGGGACTAGCGGGAGGATTCGCGAGCAGTACTTC,CASSLGTSGRIREQYF
15,-,TRBJ1-3,TRBV19,-,TGTGCCAGTAGTGCACTGACGGACTCTGGAAACACCATATATTTT,CASSALTDSGNTIYF
16,TRBD2,TRBJ2-2,TRBV10-3,-,TGTGCCATCAGTGGCATACTAGCGGGGAACACCGGGGAGCTGTTTTTT,CAISGILAGNTGELFF
12,-,TRBJ2-5,TRBV6-2/TRBV6-3,few,TGTGCCAGTCTCCGGGACTCAGAGACCCAGTACTTC,CASLRDSETQYF
15,TRBD2,TRBJ2-1,TRBV20-1,few,TGCAGTGCTGGGGGACTAGCGGGAGGATACAATGAGCAGTTCTTC,CSAGGLAGGYNEQFF
15,-,TRBJ1-2,TRBV11-1,few,TGTGCCAGCAGCTCTATCGGGGAAGGCTTCTATGGCTACACCTTC,CASSSIGEGFYGYTF
15,TRBD2,TRBJ2-1,TRBV7-9,-,TGTGCCAGCAGCCTTCGGACTAGCGGGATTGGGGAGCAGTTCTTC,CASSLRTSGIGEQFF
14,-,TRBJ2-1,TRBV15,few,TGTGCCACCAGCAGGGAAAGAGGTAGCGGTGAGCAGTTCTTC,CATSRERGSGEQFF
12,TRBD1,TRBJ2-7,TRBV10-3,many,TGTGCCACTGGGACAGGGGGAGGGGAGCAGTACTTC,CATGTGGGEQYF
12,-,TRBJ2-7,TRBV11-3,many,TGTGCCAGCAGCTTAGGGTCCTTCGAGCAGTACTTC,CASSLGSFEQYF
17,-,TRBJ1-1,TRBV5-6,many,TGTGCCAGCAGCTCCGCAGGGTCAACTGCGCCGAACACTGAAGCTTTCTTT,CASSSAGSTAPNTEAFF
14,TRBD1,TRBJ1-1,TRBV18,many,TGTGCCAGCTCACCGTCCAGGGGGCTCATTGAAGCTTTCTTT,CASSPSRGLIEAFF
15,-,TRBJ2-3,TRBV3-1,-,TGTGCCAGCAGCCAGACCCCGACGAACACAGATACGCAGTATTTT,CASSQTPTNTDTQYF
14,TRBD2,TRBJ2-4,TRBV2,few,TGTGCCGGACTTAGACTAGCGGGAAAAAACATTCAGTACTTC,CAGLRLAGKNIQYF
15,TRBD2,TRBJ2-7,TRBV27,many,TGTGCCAGCAGTTCCGGGACTACAATCTCCTACGAGCAGTACTTC,CASSSGTTISYEQYF
13,-,TRBJ1-6,TRBV5-6,-,TGTGCCAGCAGGAGAGGGAGTAATTCACCCCTCCACTTT,CASRRGSNSPLHF
13,-,TRBJ1-2,TRBV19,few,TGTGCCAGTGGTTATCGGACAGCCGATGGCTACACCTTC,CASGYRTADGYTF
12,-,TRBJ2-1,TRBV19,-,TGTGCCAGTAGTGTAAGCGCAGATGGGCAGTTCTTC,CASSVSADGQFF
10,TRBD1,TRBJ2-1,TRBV29-1,many,TGCAGTGCAGGGGGCAATGAGCAGTTCTTC,CSAGGNEQFF
13,-,TRBJ1-1,TRBV30,many,TGTGCCTGGAGGGGGACTGGGAACACTGAAGCTTTCTTT,CAWRGTGNTEAFF
15,TRBD2,TRBJ2-1,TRBV7-2,many,TGTGCCAGCAGCCTCCTAGCCCAGCGGGAGAGTGAGCAGTTCTTC,CASSLLAQRESEQFF
14,-,TRBJ1-2,TRBV7-9,-,TGTGCCAGCAGCTTAGCAGGCAGGAACTATGGCTACACCTTC,CASSLAGRNYGYTF
13,-,TRBJ2-1,TRBV28,many,TGTGCCAGCAGTTTAGGTGGTCCTGATGAGCAGTTCTTC,CASSLGGPDEQFF
11,-,TRBJ1-1,TRBV6-1,-,TGTGCCGCCGACAGGTTCACTGAAGCTTTCTTT,CAADRFTEAFF
17,TRBD2,TRBJ2-3,TRBV7-9,-,TGTGCCAGCAGCTTAAACGGGGCTAGCGGGAGCGAACATACGCAGTATTTT,CASSLNGASGSEHTQYF
15,TRBD1,TRBJ1-2,TRBV28,many,TGTGCCAGCAGACGCACAGGGGTCGTAGACTATGGCTACACCTTC,CASRRTGVVDYGYTF
17,TRBD2,TRBJ2-1,TRBV5-8,few,TGTGCCAGCAGCCCTCCGGGACTAGCGTTCTCCTACAATGAGCAGTTCTTC,CASSPPGLAFSYNEQFF
14,TRBD1,TRBJ1-4,TRBV28,many,TGTGCCAGCAGTCCGGACAGGTGGAGGGAAAAACTGTTTTTT,CASSPDRWREKLFF
16,-,TRBJ2-5,TRBV11-2,many,TGTGCCAGCAGCTTAATTTTGGGGGGCGGCCAAGAGACCCAGTACTTC,CASSLILGGGQETQYF
13,TRBD1,TRBJ1-3,TRBV28,many,TGTGCCAGCAGTTCGGGACAGCCTAACACCATATATTTT,CASSSGQPNTIYF
19,-,TRBJ2-7,TRBV6-1,-,TGTGCCAGCAGTGAAGAGTGGGCAGGTGAGGGGCTTTTCTACAATGAGCAGTACTTC,CASSEEWAGEGLFYNEQYF
14,TRBD1,TRBJ2-7,TRBV20-1,few,TGCAGTGCTAGAGATTTGCAGGGGGCCGGAGAGCAGTACTTC,CSARDLQGAGEQYF
17,-,TRBJ2-2,TRBV7-3,many,TGTGCCAGCAGCTTTTACTCTACAGGACCGAACACCGGGGAGCTGTTTTTT,CASSFYSTGPNTGELFF
13,-,TRBJ1-4,TRBV3-1,-,TGTGCCAGCAGCGGCGGAGGTAAAGAAAAACTGTTTTTT,CASSGGGKEKLFF
12,TRBD1,TRBJ1-1,TRBV6-4,few,TGTGCCGCCAGGGGGCGGAACACTGAAGCTTTCTTT,CAARGRNTEAFF
16,TRBD2,TRBJ2-3,TRBV9,-,TGTGCCAGCAGCCCTAGTGGCGGGAGGGGTACAGATACGCAGTATTTT,CASSPSGGRGTDTQYF
13,TRBD1,TRBJ1-1,TRBV12-3/TRBV12-4,many,TGTGCCAGCAGTTTTGGGACAGGGAGAAATGCTTTCTTT,CASSFGTGRNAFF
15,-,TRBJ2-1,TRBV2,many,TGTGCCAGCAGTGAAGCGCTGCAGGCAGGCAATGAGCAGTTCTTC,CASSEALQAGNEQFF
16,-,TRBJ1-5,TRBV19,-,TGTGCCAGTAGAGCAGGGCCCAGGGACGGCAATCAGCCCCAGCATTTT,CASRAGPRDGNQPQHF
15,-,TRBJ1-1,TRBV27,many,TGTGCCAGCAGTAACTACCGGGGGGGTTCGGCTGAAGCTTTCTTT,CASSNYRGGSAEAFF
15,-,TRBJ1-6,TRBV6-5,few,TGTGCCAGCAGTTACTTCCGGGACGGAAATTCACCCCTCCACTTT,CASSYFRDGNSPLHF
14,-,TRBJ2-5,TRBV6-1,many,TGTGCCAGCAGTAGTGTAGGGGGCCAAGAGACCCAGTACTTC,CASSSVGGQETQYF
15,TRBD2,TRBJ2-1,TRBV2,many,TGTGCCAGCAGTGAACTAGGACTAGCGGACAATGAGCAGTTCTTC,CASSELGLADNEQFF
14,-,TRBJ2-3,TRBV11-2,many,TGTGCCAGCAGTCCCGGGGAGGTCACAGATACGCAGTATTTT,CASSPGEVTDTQYF
15,-,TRBJ2-5,TRBV6-1,-,TGTGCCAGCAGTGCGAGCTGGCTAGCTCAAGAGACCCAGTACTTC,CASSASWLAQETQYF
14,-,TRBJ2-1,TRBV20-1,few,TGCAGTGGGACGGCGGGGAGCTCCTACAATGAGCAGTTCTTC,CSGTAGSSYNEQFF
17,TRBD2,TRBJ2-2,TRBV10-3,many,TGTGCCATCAGTGAGTCATCGGGGGGGACACTCACCGGGGAGCTGTTTTTT,CAISESSGGTLTGELFF